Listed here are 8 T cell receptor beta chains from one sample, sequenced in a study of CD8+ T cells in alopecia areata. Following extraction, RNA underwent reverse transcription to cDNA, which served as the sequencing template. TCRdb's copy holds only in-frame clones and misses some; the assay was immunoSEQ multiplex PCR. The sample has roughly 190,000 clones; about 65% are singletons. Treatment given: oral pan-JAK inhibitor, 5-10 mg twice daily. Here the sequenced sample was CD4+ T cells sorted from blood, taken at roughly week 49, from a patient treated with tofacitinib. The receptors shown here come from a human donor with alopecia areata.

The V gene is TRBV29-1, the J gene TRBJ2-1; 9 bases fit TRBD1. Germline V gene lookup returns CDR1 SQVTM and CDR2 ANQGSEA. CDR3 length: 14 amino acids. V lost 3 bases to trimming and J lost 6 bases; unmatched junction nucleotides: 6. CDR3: CSVDNRGLGNEQFF. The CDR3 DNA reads TGCAGCGTTGACAACAGGGGGCTCGGCAATGAGCAGTTCTTC.

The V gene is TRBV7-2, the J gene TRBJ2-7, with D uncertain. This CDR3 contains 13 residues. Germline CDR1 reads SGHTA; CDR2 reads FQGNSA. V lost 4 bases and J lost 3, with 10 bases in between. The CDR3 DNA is TGTGCCAGCAGCTCTGTAATGGGCTACGAGCAGTACTTC. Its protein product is CASSSVMGYEQYF.

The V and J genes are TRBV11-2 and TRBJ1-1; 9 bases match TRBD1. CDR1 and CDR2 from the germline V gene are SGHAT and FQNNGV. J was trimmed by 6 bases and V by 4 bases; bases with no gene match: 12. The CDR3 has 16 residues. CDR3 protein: CASSSLATGGFSEAFF. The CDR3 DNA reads TGTGCCAGCAGCTCACTAGCGACAGGGGGATTCTCTGAAGCTTTCTTT.

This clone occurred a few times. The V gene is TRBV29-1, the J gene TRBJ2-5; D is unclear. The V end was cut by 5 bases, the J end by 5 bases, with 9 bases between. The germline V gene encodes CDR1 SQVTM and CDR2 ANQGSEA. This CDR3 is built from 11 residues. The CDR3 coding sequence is TGCAGCGTTATAGAGGTCGAGACCCAGTACTTC. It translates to CSVIEVETQYF.

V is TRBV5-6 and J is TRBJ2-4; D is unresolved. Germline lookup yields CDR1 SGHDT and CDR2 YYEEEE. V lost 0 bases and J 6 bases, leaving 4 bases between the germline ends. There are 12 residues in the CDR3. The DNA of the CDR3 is TGTGCCAGCAGCTTGGAATTAAACATTCAGTACTTC. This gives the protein CASSLELNIQYF.

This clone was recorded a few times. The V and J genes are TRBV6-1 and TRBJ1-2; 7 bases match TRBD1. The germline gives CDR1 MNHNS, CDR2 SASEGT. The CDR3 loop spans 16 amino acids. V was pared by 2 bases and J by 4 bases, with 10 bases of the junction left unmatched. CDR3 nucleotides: TGTGCCAGCAGTGAACGGGGGACAGAAATTTCCTATGGCTACACCTTC. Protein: CASSERGTEISYGYTF.

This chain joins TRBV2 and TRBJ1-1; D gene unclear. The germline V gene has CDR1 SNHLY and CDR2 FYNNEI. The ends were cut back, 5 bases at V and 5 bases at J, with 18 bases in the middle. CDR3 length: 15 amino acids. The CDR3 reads CASSSSPDGRTEAFF. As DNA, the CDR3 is TGTGCCAGCAGTTCTAGCCCGGACGGAAGGACTGAAGCTTTCTTT.

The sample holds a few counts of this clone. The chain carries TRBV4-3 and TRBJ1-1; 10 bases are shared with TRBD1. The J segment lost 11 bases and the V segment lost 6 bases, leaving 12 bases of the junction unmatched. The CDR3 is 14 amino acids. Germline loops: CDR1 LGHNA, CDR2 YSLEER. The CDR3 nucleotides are TGCGCCAGCAGTCAGGGACAGGGGCAAGGATACGCTTTCTTT. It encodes CASSQGQGQGYAFF.